The clone carrying this T cell receptor (beta chain) was observed at least ten times. Antigen: not known. The data belong to a study of T cells in Graves' hyperthyroidism and ophthalmopathy. The germline gives CDR1 SQVTM, CDR2 ANQGSEA. The CDR3 spans 14 residues. Unmatched junction bases numbered 9, after V lost 5 bases and J lost 8 bases. Amplification of TCR beta CDR3 regions was performed using RNA transcripts as template. First-round RT-PCR targeting the TCR CDR3 was performed with the HTBI primer set. TCRdb re-analysed the multiplex PCR reads in MiXCR, keeping a single row per CDR3 protein. The sample includes about 610,000 distinct CDR3 sequences, 40% to 55% of them seen just once. Study-wide results and limits: The model identified upcoming ophthalmopathy a median approximately 6.4 months ahead of onset.

Diagnostic assessment was based on clinical symptoms, serum thyroxine and TRAb, thyroid ultrasound and orbital computed tomography. The sequencing input was peripheral blood or thyroid tissue (not recorded which). V and J are TRBV29-1 and TRBJ2-1; the match to TRBD2 covers 10 bases. This receptor was obtained from a woman in her late teens or twenties with Graves' hyperthyroidism. The CDR3 DNA reads TGCAGCGTTTTGTTAGCGGGAGGACTCGATGAGCAGTTCTTC. Protein: CSVLLAGGLDEQFF.